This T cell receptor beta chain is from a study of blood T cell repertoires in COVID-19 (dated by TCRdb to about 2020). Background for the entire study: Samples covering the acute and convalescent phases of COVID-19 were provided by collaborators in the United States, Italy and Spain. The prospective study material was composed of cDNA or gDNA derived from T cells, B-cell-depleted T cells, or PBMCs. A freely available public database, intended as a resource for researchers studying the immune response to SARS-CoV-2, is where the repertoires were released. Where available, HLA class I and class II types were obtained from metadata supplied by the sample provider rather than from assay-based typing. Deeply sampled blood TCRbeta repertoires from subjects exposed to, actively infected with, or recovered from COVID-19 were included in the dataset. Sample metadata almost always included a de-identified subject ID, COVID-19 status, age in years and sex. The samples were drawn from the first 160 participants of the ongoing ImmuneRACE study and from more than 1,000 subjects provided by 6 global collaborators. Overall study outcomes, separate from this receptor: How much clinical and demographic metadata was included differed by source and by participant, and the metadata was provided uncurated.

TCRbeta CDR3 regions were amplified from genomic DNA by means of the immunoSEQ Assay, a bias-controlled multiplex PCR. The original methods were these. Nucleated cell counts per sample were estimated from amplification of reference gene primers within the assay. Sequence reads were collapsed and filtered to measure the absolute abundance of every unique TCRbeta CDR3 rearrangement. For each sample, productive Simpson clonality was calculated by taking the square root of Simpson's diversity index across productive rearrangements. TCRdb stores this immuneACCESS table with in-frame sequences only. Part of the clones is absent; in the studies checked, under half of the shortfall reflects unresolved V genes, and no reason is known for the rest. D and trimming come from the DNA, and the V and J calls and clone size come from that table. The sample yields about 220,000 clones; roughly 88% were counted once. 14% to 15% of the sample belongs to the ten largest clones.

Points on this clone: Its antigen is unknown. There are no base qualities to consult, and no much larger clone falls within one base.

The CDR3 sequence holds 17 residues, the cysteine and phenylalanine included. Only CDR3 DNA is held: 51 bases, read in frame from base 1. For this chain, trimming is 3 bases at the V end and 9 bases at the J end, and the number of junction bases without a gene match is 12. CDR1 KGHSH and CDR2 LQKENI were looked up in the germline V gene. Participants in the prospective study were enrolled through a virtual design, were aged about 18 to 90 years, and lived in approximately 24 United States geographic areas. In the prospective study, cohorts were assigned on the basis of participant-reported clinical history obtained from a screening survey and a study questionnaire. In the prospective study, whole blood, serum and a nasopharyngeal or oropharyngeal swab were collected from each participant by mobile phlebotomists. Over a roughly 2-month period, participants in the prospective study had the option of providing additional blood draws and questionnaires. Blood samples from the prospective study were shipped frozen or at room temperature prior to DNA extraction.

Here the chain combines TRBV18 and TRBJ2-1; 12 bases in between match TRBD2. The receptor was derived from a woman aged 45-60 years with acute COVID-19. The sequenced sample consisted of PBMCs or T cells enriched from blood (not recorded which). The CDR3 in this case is CASSPRLAGVEPSEQFF. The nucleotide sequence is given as TGTGCCAGCTCACCCAGACTAGCGGGAGTTGAGCCTTCTGAGCAGTTCTTC.